This T cell receptor beta chain came from a study of beta chain features in type 1 diabetes. Findings of the study overall: The naive, central memory and Treg TCRB repertoires of patients appeared to be more similar to one another than those of healthy donors. A moderate, significant TCRB CDR3 shortening appeared in type 1 diabetes across four CD4+ subsets.

Expressed TCRB transcripts were sequenced after all isolated RNA was converted to cDNA. Sequenced by immunoSEQ multiplex PCR; TCRdb stores in-frame clones only, minus some. This table holds approximately 240,000 clones, 16% found once. CDR1 and CDR2 (germline): SEHNR, FQNEAQ (reference sequence). This CDR3 comprises 13 residues. This clone was counted between two and nine times. The antigen is undetermined. One end of the junction varies from germline; a read error may be responsible. The clonotype originates from a man aged 25 to 40 with type 1 diabetes. J is TRBJ2-1 and V is TRBV7-9, with D unresolved. Sequenced material: naive CD4+ T cells from blood. In nucleotides, the CDR3 is TGTGCCAGCATCTTAAATCGGAAGGATGAGCAGTTCTTC. Translation: CASILNRKDEQFF.